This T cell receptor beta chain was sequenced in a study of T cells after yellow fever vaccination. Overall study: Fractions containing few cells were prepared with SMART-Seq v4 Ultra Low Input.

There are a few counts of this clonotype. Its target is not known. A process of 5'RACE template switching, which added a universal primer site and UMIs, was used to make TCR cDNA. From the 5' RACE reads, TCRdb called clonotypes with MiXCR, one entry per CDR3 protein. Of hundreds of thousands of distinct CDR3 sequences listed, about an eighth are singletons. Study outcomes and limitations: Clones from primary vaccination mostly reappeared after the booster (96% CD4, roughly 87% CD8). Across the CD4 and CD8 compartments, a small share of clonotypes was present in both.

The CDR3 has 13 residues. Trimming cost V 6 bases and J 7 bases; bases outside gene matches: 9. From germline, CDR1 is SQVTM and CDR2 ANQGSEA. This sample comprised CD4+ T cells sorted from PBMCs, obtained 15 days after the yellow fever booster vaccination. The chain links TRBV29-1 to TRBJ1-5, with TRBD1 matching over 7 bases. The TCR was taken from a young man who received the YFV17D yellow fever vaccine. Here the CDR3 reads CSVGTDLGQPQHF. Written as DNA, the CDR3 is TGCAGCGTGGGGACAGACCTGGGCCAGCCCCAGCATTTT.